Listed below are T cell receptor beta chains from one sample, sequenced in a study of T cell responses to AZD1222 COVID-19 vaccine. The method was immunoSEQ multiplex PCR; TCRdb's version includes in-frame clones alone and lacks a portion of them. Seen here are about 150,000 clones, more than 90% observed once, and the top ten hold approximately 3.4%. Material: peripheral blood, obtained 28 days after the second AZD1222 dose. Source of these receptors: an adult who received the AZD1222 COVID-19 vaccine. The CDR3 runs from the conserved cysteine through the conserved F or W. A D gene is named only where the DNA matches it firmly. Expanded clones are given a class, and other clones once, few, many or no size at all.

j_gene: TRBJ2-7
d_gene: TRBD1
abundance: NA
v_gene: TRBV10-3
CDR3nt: TGTGCCATCAGTGAATGGACAGGGTCCTACGAGCAGTACTTC
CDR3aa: CAISEWTGSYEQYF

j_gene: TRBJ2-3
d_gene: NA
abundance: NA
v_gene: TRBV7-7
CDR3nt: TGTGCCAGCAGATCTTCTAGCACAGATACGCAGTATTTT
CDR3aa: CASRSSSTDTQYF

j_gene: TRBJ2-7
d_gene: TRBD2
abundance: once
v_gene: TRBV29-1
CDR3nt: TGCAGCGTCTCGGCAAGTAGCGGGAGGGCACACTACGAGCAGTACTTC
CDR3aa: CSVSASSGRAHYEQYF

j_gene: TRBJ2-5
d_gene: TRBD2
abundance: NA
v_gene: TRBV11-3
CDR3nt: TGTGCCAGCAGCTTAGTGGGACTAGCGGGAGGACAAGAGACCCAGTACTTC
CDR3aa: CASSLVGLAGGQETQYF

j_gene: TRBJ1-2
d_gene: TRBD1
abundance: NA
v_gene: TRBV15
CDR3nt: TGTGCCACCAGCCCGCAAATCGACAGGGGACCCAGTGGCTACACCTTC
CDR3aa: CATSPQIDRGPSGYTF

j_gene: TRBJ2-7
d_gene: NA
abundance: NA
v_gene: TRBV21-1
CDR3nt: TGTGCCAGCAGCAAAGGGCAGGGGTCCTACGAGCAGTACTTC
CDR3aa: CASSKGQGSYEQYF

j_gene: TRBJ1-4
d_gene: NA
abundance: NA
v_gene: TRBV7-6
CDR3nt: TGTGCCAGCAGCTTGCAGCCCTCTAATGAAAAACTGTTTTTT
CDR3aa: CASSLQPSNEKLFF

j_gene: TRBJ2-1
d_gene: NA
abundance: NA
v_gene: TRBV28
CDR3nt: TGTGCCAGCAATAGTTATGGCAGGGCGAGCAATGAGCAGTTCTTC
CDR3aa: CASNSYGRASNEQFF

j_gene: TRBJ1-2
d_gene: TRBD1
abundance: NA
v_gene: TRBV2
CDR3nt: TGTGCCAGCAGAACAGGGGGCTTTGTCTATGGCTACACCTTC
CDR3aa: CASRTGGFVYGYTF

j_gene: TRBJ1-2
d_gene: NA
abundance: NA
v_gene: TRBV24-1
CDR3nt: TGTGCCACCAGTGACTACGACGGGTTCTATGGCTACACCTTC
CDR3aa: CATSDYDGFYGYTF

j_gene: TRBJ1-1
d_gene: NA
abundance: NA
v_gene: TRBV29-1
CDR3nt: TGCAGCGTCAGTGGCATGGTTCGTGGCACTGAAGCTTTCTTT
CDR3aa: CSVSGMVRGTEAFF

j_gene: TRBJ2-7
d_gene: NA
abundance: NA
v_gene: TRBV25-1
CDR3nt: TGTGCCAGCAGTGACCCTACGGGACGCCCGGGGGAGGAGCAGTACTTC
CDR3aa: CASSDPTGRPGEEQYF

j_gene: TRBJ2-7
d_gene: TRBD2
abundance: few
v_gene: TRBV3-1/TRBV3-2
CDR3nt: TGTGCCAGCAGCCCGACTAGCGGGGCCTACGAGCAGTACTTC
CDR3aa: CASSPTSGAYEQYF

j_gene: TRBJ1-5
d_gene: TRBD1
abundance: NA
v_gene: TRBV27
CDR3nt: TGTGCCAGCAGGTTAACAGGGGTGGGCAATCAGCCCCAGCATTTT
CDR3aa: CASRLTGVGNQPQHF

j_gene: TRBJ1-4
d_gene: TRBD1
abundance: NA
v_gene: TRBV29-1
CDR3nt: TGCAGCGTCCTTGGACAGGGGGGGAATGAAAAACTGTTTTTT
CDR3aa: CSVLGQGGNEKLFF

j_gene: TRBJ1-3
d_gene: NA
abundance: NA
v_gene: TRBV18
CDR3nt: TGTGCCAGCTCACCGGACCTAGGCTCTGGAAACACCATATATTTT
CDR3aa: CASSPDLGSGNTIYF

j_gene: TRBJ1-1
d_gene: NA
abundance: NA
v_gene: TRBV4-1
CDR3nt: TGCGCCGGCAGCCCATTTCCGAACACTGAAGCTTTCTTT
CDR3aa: CAGSPFPNTEAFF

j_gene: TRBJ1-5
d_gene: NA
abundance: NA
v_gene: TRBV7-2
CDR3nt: TGTGCCAGCAGCGCCAGGTGGGGTGCGGATCAGCCCCAGCATTTT
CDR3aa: CASSARWGADQPQHF

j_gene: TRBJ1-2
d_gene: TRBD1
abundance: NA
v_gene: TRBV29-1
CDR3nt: TGCAGCGGCGGGACAGGGGACTATGGCTACACCTTC
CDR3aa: CSGGTGDYGYTF

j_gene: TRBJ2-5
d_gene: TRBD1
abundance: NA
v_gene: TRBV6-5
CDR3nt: TGTGCCAGCAGTTCGCCGGACAGGGGGCAGGAGACCCAGTACTTC
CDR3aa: CASSSPDRGQETQYF

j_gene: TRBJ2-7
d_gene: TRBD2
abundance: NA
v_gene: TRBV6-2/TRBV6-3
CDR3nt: TGTGCCAGCAGCGGGAGGGCCGACGAGCAGTACTTC
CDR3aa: CASSGRADEQYF

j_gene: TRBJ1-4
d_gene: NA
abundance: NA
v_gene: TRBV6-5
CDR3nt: TGTGCCAGCAGTTACTCGACACAGTTTGAAAAACTGTTTTTT
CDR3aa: CASSYSTQFEKLFF

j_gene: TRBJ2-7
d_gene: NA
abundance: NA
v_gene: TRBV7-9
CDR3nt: TGTGCCAGCATCCGAGGGAACGAGCAGTACTTC
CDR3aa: CASIRGNEQYF

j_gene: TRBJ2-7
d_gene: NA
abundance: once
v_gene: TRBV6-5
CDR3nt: TGTGCCAGTCTACCGGATAGCTCCTACGAGCAGTACTTC
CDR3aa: CASLPDSSYEQYF

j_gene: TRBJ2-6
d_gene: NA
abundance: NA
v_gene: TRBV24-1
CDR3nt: TGTGCCACCAGTAGCTCTGGGGCCAACGTCCTGACTTTC
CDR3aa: CATSSSGANVLTF

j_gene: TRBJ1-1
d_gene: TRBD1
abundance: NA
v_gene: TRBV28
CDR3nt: TGTGCCAGCAGTTTGGACGGGACAGTGAACACTGAAGCTTTCTTT
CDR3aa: CASSLDGTVNTEAFF

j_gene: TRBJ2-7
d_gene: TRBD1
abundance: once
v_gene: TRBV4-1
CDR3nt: TGCGCCAGCAGCCAGCCGGGACAGGACTACGAGCAGTACTTC
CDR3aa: CASSQPGQDYEQYF

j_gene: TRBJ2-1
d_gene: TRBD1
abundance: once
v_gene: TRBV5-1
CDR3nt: TGCGCCAGCCTTAGGACAGGGGACTCCTACAATGAGCAGTTCTTC
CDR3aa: CASLRTGDSYNEQFF

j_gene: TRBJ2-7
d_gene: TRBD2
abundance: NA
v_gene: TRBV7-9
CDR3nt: TGTGCCAGCAGGTCCAAGGCTAGCGGGAGGGCCACGGACGAGCAGTACTTC
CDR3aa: CASRSKASGRATDEQYF

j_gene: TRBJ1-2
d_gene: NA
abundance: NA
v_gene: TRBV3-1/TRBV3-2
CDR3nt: TGTGCCAGCAGCCAAGAAGGATCCTTTGGCTACACCTTC
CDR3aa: CASSQEGSFGYTF

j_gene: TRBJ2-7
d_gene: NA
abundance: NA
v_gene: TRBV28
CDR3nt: TGTGCCAGCAGCCACCCCCGGGGGCCCTACGAGCAGTACTTC
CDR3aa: CASSHPRGPYEQYF

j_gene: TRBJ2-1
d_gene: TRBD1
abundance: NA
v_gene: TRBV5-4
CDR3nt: TGTGCCAGCAGCTCCCAGGGGACAGGGGTCAATGAGCAGTTCTTC
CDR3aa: CASSSQGTGVNEQFF

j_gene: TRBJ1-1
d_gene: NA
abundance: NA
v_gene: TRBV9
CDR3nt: TGTGCCAGCAGCGTAGCTCCCGGACAATCTCCTTTCTTT
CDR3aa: CASSVAPGQSPFF

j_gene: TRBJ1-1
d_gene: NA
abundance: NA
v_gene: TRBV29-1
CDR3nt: TGCAGCGTTGAAGTGGGGATGAACACTGAAGCTTTCTTT
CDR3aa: CSVEVGMNTEAFF

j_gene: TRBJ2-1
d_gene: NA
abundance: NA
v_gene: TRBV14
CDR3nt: TGTGCCAGCAGCCGGGTCTCTGGGGTTGAGCAGTTCTTC
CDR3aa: CASSRVSGVEQFF

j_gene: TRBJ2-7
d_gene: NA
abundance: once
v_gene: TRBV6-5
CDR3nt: TGTGCCAGCAGTTTATTAGCGGACACCTACGAGCAGTACTTC
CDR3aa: CASSLLADTYEQYF

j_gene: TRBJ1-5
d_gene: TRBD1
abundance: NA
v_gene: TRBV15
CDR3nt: TGTGCCACCAGCAGAGAGAAGACAGGGAATCAGCCCCAGCATTTT
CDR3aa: CATSREKTGNQPQHF

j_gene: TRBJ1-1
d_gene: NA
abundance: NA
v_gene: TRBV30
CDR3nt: TGTGCCTGGAGTGTACGCGACAGCGAAGCTTTCTTT
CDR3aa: CAWSVRDSEAFF

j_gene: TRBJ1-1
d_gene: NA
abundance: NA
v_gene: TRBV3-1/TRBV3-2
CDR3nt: TGTGCCAGCAGCCAAGGTTTAGGGGGCACTGAAGCTTTCTTT
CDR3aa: CASSQGLGGTEAFF

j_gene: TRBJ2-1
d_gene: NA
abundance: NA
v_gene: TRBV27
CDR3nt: TGTGCCAGCAGAGGGGGGGGCGCGGGACGCTCCTACAATGAGCAGTTCTTC
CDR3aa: CASRGGGAGRSYNEQFF

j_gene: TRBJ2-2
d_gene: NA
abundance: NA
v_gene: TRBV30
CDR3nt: TGTGCCTGGACAGGGCCCAAGCCCGGGGAGCTGTTTTTT
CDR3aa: CAWTGPKPGELFF

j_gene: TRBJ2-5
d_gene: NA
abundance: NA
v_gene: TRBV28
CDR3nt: TGTGCCAGCAGTTTATTCCCAGGGCAGGAGACCCAGTACTTC
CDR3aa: CASSLFPGQETQYF

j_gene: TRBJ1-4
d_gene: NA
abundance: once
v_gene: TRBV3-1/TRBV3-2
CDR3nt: TGTGCCAGCAGCCAGGGGTTGTCTAATGAAAAACTGTTTTTT
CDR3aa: CASSQGLSNEKLFF

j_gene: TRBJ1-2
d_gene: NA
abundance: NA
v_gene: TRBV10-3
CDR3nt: TGTGCCATCAGCAGGGAGGGGGGATATGGCTACACCTTC
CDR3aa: CAISREGGYGYTF

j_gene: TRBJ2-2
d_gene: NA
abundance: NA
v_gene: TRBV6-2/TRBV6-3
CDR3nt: TGTGCCAGCAGCCCGTACCTGGGGACCGGGGAGCTGTTTTTT
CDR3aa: CASSPYLGTGELFF

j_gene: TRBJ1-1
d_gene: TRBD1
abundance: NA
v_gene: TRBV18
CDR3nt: TGTGCCAGCTCACCAAATCCAGGGGGAAGGACTGAAGCTTTCTTT
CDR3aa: CASSPNPGGRTEAFF

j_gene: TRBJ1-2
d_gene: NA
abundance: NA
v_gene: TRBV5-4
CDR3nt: TGTGCCAGCAGCTCCCCCAGGAGGGACAACTATGGCTACACCTTC
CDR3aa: CASSSPRRDNYGYTF

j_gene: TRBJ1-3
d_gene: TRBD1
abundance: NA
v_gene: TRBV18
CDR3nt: TGTGCCAGCTCCCCGGGACAGGGCTCTGGAAACACCATATATTTT
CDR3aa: CASSPGQGSGNTIYF

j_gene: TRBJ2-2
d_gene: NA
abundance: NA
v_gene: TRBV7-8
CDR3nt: TGTGCCAGCAGCTCATTTACGTTCGGGAGCACCAACACCGGGGAGCTGTTTTTT
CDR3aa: CASSSFTFGSTNTGELFF

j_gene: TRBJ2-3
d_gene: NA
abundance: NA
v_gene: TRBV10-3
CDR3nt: TGTGCCAGTGTGGGTGCAACAGATACGCAGTATTTT
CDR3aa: CASVGATDTQYF

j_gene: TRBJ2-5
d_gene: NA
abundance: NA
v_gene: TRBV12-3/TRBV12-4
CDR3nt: TGTGCCAGCAGTCCCCCCCCGAGGGAGACCCAGTACTTC
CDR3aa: CASSPPPRETQYF